The rows below give T cell receptor beta chains drawn from one sample of a study of graft-versus-host responses after intestinal transplantation. Clones were read by immunoSEQ multiplex PCR, and TCRdb kept only the in-frame ones, dropping some. Seen here are 95,000 to 110,000 clones, about 87% observed once, and the top ten hold about 0.73%. Their recognized antigens are unknown. This sample comprised unstimulated CD4+ T cells sorted from spleen or lymph node cells, obtained before transplant. These TCRs come from a human donor who was the organ donor for an intestinal transplant. The CDR3 runs from the conserved cysteine through the conserved F or W. The D gene is left open where the match is weak. Size tells how often a clone was seen (once, few, many) or the class of an expanded clone, and some rows leave it out.

d_call,j_call,clone_size,v_call,cdr3_aa,cdr3_nt
-,TRBJ2-3,-,TRBV20-1,CSASTADTQYF,TGCAGTGCTAGCACCGCAGATACGCAGTATTTT
-,TRBJ2-5,-,TRBV13,CASSQTSFQETQYF,TGTGCCAGCAGCCAAACCAGCTTCCAAGAGACCCAGTACTTC
TRBD1,TRBJ1-1,-,TRBV5-1,CASSLQGTGGSEAFF,TGCGCCAGCAGCTTACAAGGGACAGGGGGATCTGAAGCTTTCTTT
-,TRBJ1-6,-,TRBV11-2,CASSRWGGSSSYNSPLHF,TGTGCCAGCAGCCGGTGGGGGGGCTCTAGTTCCTATAATTCACCCCTCCACTTT
-,TRBJ1-3,-,TRBV11-3,CASSFGIGRGGSSGNTIYF,TGTGCCAGCAGCTTTGGGATCGGACGCGGGGGCAGTTCTGGAAACACCATATATTTT
TRBD1,TRBJ2-7,-,TRBV11-2,CASSLDLGTGYEQYF,TGTGCCAGCAGCTTAGATCTAGGGACAGGGTACGAGCAGTACTTC
TRBD2,TRBJ2-7,-,TRBV7-9,CASSFASGSLPYEQYF,TGTGCCAGCAGCTTTGCTAGCGGGAGCCTCCCCTACGAGCAGTACTTC
TRBD1,TRBJ2-7,-,TRBV9,CASSVGPGQGIISYEQYF,TGTGCCAGCAGCGTAGGTCCGGGACAGGGGATTATCTCCTACGAGCAGTACTTC
TRBD1,TRBJ2-2,-,TRBV5-1,CASSLLQGVGTGELFF,TGCGCCAGCAGCTTGCTACAGGGGGTTGGGACCGGGGAGCTGTTTTTT
TRBD1,TRBJ2-5,once,TRBV19,CASSSRTGAETQYF,TGTGCCAGTAGTTCCCGGACAGGGGCGGAGACCCAGTACTTC
-,TRBJ2-3,once,TRBV5-4,CASSLVDPTDTQYF,TGTGCCAGCAGCTTGGTGGATCCCACAGATACGCAGTATTTT
TRBD1,TRBJ1-1,-,TRBV27,CASSLHRQGATRLNEAFF,TGTGCCAGCAGTCTCCACAGACAGGGGGCTACCCGGCTTAATGAAGCTTTCTTT
-,TRBJ2-7,-,TRBV14,CASSRTFPYEQYF,TGTGCCAGCAGCCGGACCTTCCCCTACGAGCAGTACTTC
TRBD1,TRBJ1-6,-,TRBV6-5,CASSWDRWANSPLHF,TGTGCCAGCAGTTGGGACAGGTGGGCCAATTCACCCCTCCACTTT
TRBD1,TRBJ2-2,-,TRBV18,CASSLSGTGGITGELFF,TGTGCCAGCTCACTGTCCGGGACAGGGGGCATCACCGGGGAGCTGTTTTTT
-,TRBJ2-2,-,TRBV6-1,CASSVGELGTPNTGELFF,TGTGCCAGCAGTGTAGGTGAGTTGGGGACACCGAACACCGGGGAGCTGTTTTTT
-,TRBJ1-6,few,TRBV5-3,CASSLGQALGSPLHF,TGTGCCAGCAGCTTGGGGCAGGCCCTTGGTTCACCCCTCCACTTT
-,TRBJ2-2,-,TRBV6-5,CASSQGLNTGELFF,TGTGCCAGCAGCCAGGGCCTTAACACCGGGGAGCTGTTTTTT
-,TRBJ1-2,-,TRBV6-1,CASSEAGHYGYTF,TGTGCCAGCAGTGAAGCGGGACACTATGGCTACACCTTC
-,TRBJ1-6,-,TRBV27,CASSQMGRVAPLHF,TGTGCCAGCAGTCAGATGGGTCGGGTAGCTCCCCTCCACTTT
-,TRBJ2-7,-,TRBV7-2,CASSPAGWHEQYF,TGTGCCAGCAGCCCCGCGGGTTGGCACGAGCAGTACTTC
TRBD2,TRBJ2-3,-,TRBV27,CASSLAGSTDTQYF,TGTGCCAGCAGTCTAGCGGGGAGCACAGATACGCAGTATTTT
TRBD1,TRBJ2-2,-,TRBV9,CASREGGADTGELFF,TGTGCCAGCAGGGAAGGGGGCGCGGACACCGGGGAGCTGTTTTTT
-,TRBJ2-2,few,TRBV7-3,CASSLIPGELFF,TGTGCCAGCAGCTTAATACCCGGGGAGCTGTTTTTT
-,TRBJ1-1,-,TRBV28,CASSFRRGNTEAFF,TGTGCCAGCAGTTTTAGGCGGGGGAACACTGAAGCTTTCTTT
TRBD1,TRBJ1-6,-,TRBV6-6,CASSYSGQDRGSPLHF,TGTGCCAGCAGTTACAGCGGACAGGATAGAGGTTCACCCCTCCACTTT
TRBD1,TRBJ2-5,-,TRBV19,CASGATNRGETQYF,TGTGCCAGTGGAGCGACCAACAGGGGAGAGACCCAGTACTTC
-,TRBJ2-1,-,TRBV7-3,CASSSNSGTASNEQFF,TGTGCCAGCAGCTCCAATAGCGGAACCGCATCCAATGAGCAGTTCTTC
-,TRBJ2-7,-,TRBV6-5,CASRYDRASEQYF,TGTGCCAGCAGGTACGACAGAGCCTCGGAGCAGTACTTC
TRBD2,TRBJ2-1,-,TRBV2,CASSVAGAGHEQFF,TGTGCCAGCAGTGTAGCGGGAGCGGGCCATGAGCAGTTCTTC
-,TRBJ1-2,-,TRBV6-5,CASSYSGTGAYGYTF,TGTGCCAGCAGTTACTCAGGCACGGGTGCCTATGGCTACACCTTC
-,TRBJ1-2,-,TRBV18,CASSPSGDYGYTF,TGTGCCAGCTCACCATCGGGCGATTATGGCTACACCTTC
-,TRBJ1-2,-,TRBV5-4,CASSMGFNYGYTF,TGTGCCAGCAGCATGGGGTTTAACTATGGCTACACCTTC
-,TRBJ1-4,-,TRBV18,CASSNHPTTNEKLFF,TGTGCCAGCTCAAACCACCCTACAACTAATGAAAAACTGTTTTTT
-,TRBJ2-7,-,TRBV15,CATSRSVTRSYEQYF,TGTGCCACCAGCAGGTCGGTCACTAGATCCTACGAGCAGTACTTC
-,TRBJ1-3,few,TRBV5-6,CASSLMGGIIGNTIYF,TGTGCCAGCAGCTTGATGGGTGGGATTATCGGAAACACCATATATTTT
-,TRBJ1-4,-,TRBV18,CASSPALNEKLFF,TGTGCCAGCTCACCGGCCCTTAATGAAAAACTGTTTTTT
TRBD2,TRBJ2-1,-,TRBV7-3,CASSSGLAGVNEQFF,TGTGCCAGCAGCTCCGGACTAGCGGGAGTCAATGAGCAGTTCTTC
-,TRBJ2-7,-,TRBV28,CASSLGDYEQYF,TGTGCCAGCAGTCTTGGGGACTACGAGCAGTACTTC
-,TRBJ2-5,-,TRBV11-3,CASSLDHRPQETQYF,TGTGCCAGCAGCTTAGATCATCGCCCCCAAGAGACCCAGTACTTC
-,TRBJ1-4,once,TRBV5-4,CASSLAGPSSEKLFF,TGTGCCAGCAGCTTGGCGGGGCCCTCGAGTGAAAAACTGTTTTTT
-,TRBJ2-5,-,TRBV1,CTSSQYRGGLCNQYF,TGCACCAGCAGCCAGTATCGGGGGGGCCTTTGCAACCAGTACTTC
-,TRBJ2-3,-,TRBV29-1,CSAYRETDTQYF,TGCAGCGCTTACAGAGAGACAGATACGCAGTATTTT
-,TRBJ1-6,-,TRBV7-9,CASSPLGGGHSPLHF,TGTGCCAGCAGCCCTCTTGGTGGGGGCCATTCACCCCTCCACTTT
TRBD1,TRBJ1-5,-,TRBV5-1,CASSPPGQDSNQPQHF,TGCGCCAGCAGCCCTCCCGGACAGGATAGCAATCAGCCCCAGCATTTT
-,TRBJ2-3,once,TRBV9,CASSVESGWTDTQYF,TGTGCCAGCAGCGTAGAATCGGGCTGGACAGATACGCAGTATTTT
TRBD2,TRBJ2-7,once,TRBV19,CASSSRQTSGRSSEQYF,TGTGCCAGTAGTTCGCGTCAGACTAGCGGGAGATCATCCGAGCAGTACTTC